This TCR beta chain was sequenced in a study of T cells after somatic rescue of genetic block (TCRdb year 2020). Describing the broader study: What the study looked at was long-term robustness, specifically in a T-cell system that came about through somatic rescue of a genetic block in T-cell development.

Notes on this clone: There is no known antigen for this receptor. No per-base quality is available; no much larger clone lies one base away.

Library method: the immunoSEQ multiplex PCR assay. This immuneACCESS table, as held by TCRdb, lists in-frame sequences with V and J called but not all clones. Of the missing ones, under half trace to an unresolved V gene in checked studies; the others have no known cause. This sample has fewer than 15,000 clones in its table, and 60% to 75% of those were observed once. The ten largest account for about 25% of the sample. The sequencing input was peripheral blood mononuclear cells (PBMCs). The origin of this receptor is a man aged 18-30 years.

Read as DNA, the sequence is TGTGCCAGCAGCTTCAGGGAGGGGAGCGGGGAGCTGTTTTTT. This encodes CASSFREGSGELFF. The V gene is TRBV7-8 and the J gene is TRBJ2-2; TRBD2 agrees with 7 junctional bases. Taken from cysteine to phenylalanine, the CDR3 has 14 residues. Only the CDR3 region is kept as DNA, spanning 42 bases read in frame from base 1. The junction shows trimming of 3 bases on V and 7 bases on J, and the gene matches do not reach 5 bases of it. From the germline V gene, CDR1 is SGHVS and CDR2 is FQNEAQ.